These 23 T cell receptor beta chains came from one sample sequenced in a study of cytomegalovirus exposure and HLA in healthy donors. Amplification used 60 Vbeta primers and 13 Jbeta primers. Clones were read by immunoSEQ multiplex PCR, and TCRdb kept only the in-frame ones, dropping some. The data show 150,000 to 200,000 clones, around 81% seen once. The sample taken for sequencing was PBMCs. The receptors were sampled from a man younger than 35 in good health and CMV-seronegative.

The gene calls are TRBV15 and TRBJ2-7; 12 nucleotides line up with TRBD1. V lost 2 bases and J lost 7; bases outside the gene matches: 9. CDR3 length: 16 residues. Per germline, CDR1 LNHNV and CDR2 YYDKDF (reference sequence). As DNA, the CDR3 is TGTGCCACCAGCAGATCAAGGGGACAGGGGGCGGAGGAGCAGTACTTC. Translation: CATSRSRGQGAEEQYF.

This clone showed up just once. This chain links TRBV11-2 with TRBJ1-3, with D possibly matching TRBD1 (5 bases). The CDR3 is 18 residues long. Germline V gene sequence: CDR1 SGHAT, CDR2 FQNNGV. The V end lost 5 bases, the J end lost 0 bases, and 20 bases lay between the germline ends. CDR3 coding DNA: TGTGCCAGCAGCCCCCTAGGACAAGCCCTTCCCTCTGGAAACACCATATATTTT. This encodes CASSPLGQALPSGNTIYF.

The CDR3 DNA reads TGTGCCAGCAGTTTATACGGGGTAAGGAACACTGAAGCTTTCTTT. It specifies CASSLYGVRNTEAFF. The rearrangement joins TRBV28 to TRBJ1-1; D remains unclear. CDR1 and CDR2 (germline): MDHEN, SYDVKM. V was trimmed by 1 base and J by 1 base, leaving 10 bases between them. This CDR3 has 15 amino acids.

The V call is TRBV11-2, the J call TRBJ1-1, with 10 positions matching TRBD1. V shed 5 bases and J 1 base; nucleotides not matched to a gene: 7. Germline CDR1 is SGHAT and CDR2 is FQNNGV. CDR3 length: 16 amino acids. Here the CDR3 DNA reads TGTGCCAGCAGCATTACCGACAGGGGGCCGAACACTGAAGCTTTCTTT. Its protein is CASSITDRGPNTEAFF.

The rearrangement joins TRBV4-3 to TRBJ2-1, with TRBD2 matching 8 bases. Germline V lookup: CDR1 LGHNA, CDR2 YSLEER. The CDR3 runs to 13 residues. J lost 14 bases, V lost 0 bases, and 6 bases had no gene match. CDR3 amino acids: CASSQEGLRGEFF. The DNA of the CDR3 is TGCGCCAGCAGCCAAGAAGGATTGCGGGGGGAGTTCTTC.

The chain recombines TRBV5-5 with TRBJ2-7, with D possibly matching TRBD2 (6 bases). V shed 0 bases and J shed 4 bases, with 14 bases lying between them. Germline loops: CDR1 SGHKS, CDR2 YYEKEE (reference sequence). This CDR3 is built from 15 residues. The DNA for the CDR3 is TGTGCCAGCAGCTTGGGGGCGGGAACACAGTACGAGCAGTACTTC. Its protein is CASSLGAGTQYEQYF.

The chain employs TRBV6-1 and TRBJ1-1, with 7 bases aligning to TRBD1. Germline values: CDR1 MNHNS, CDR2 SASEGT. The V gene end was trimmed by 1 base and the J gene end by 2 bases; junction bases not matched to a gene: 4. The CDR3 has 15 residues. CDR3 in DNA: TGTGCCAGCAGTGAAGGTTGGGACAGCAACACTGAAGCTTTCTTT. This translates into CASSEGWDSNTEAFF.

V gene TRBV19 combines with J gene TRBJ2-1, with 10 bases matching TRBD2. CDR3 length: 14 residues. J gave up 9 bases and V 4 bases, and 6 bases lay outside the gene matches. Germline V gives CDR1 LNHDA, CDR2 SQIVND (reference sequence). The DNA of the CDR3 is TGTGCCAGTAGTACTCCGGGACTAGCGATTGAGCAGTTCTTC. It is translated as CASSTPGLAIEQFF.

This clone was picked up a small number of times. The genes are TRBV10-3 and TRBJ2-3; 7 nucleotides align to TRBD2. Unmatched junction bases numbered 6, after V lost 0 bases and J lost 0 bases. The CDR3 spans 17 residues. CDR1 is ENHRY, CDR2 SYGVKD, per germline. Here the CDR3 reads CAISESTLAESTDTQYF. Here the CDR3 DNA reads TGTGCCATCAGTGAGTCGACGCTAGCGGAAAGCACAGATACGCAGTATTTT.

The sample holds a few counts of this clone. The rearrangement links TRBV5-6 to TRBJ2-3; D might be TRBD2 (7 bases). CDR3 length: 15 residues. V lost 1 base and J 8 bases, leaving 17 bases between the germline ends. The germline V gene encodes CDR1 SGHDT and CDR2 YYEEEE. CDR3 region: CASSLWRGPDGTQYF. CDR3 nucleotide sequence: TGTGCCAGCAGCTTGTGGCGGGGGCCCGATGGTACGCAGTATTTT.

The rearrangement joins TRBV5-4 to TRBJ2-1; 7 bases are a match to TRBD1. In germline, CDR1 is SGHNT, CDR2 YYREEE (reference sequence). V shed 1 base, J shed 4 bases, and the junction held 5 bases outside the gene matches. The CDR3 is 15 residues long. The CDR3, as DNA: TGTGCCAGCAGCTTGCCCGACAGGGCGTACAATGAGCAGTTCTTC. It specifies CASSLPDRAYNEQFF.

CDR3 nucleotide sequence: TGTGCCAGCAGCTTGGGACTAGCGGGGGAAGAGACCCAGTACTTC. Its translation is CASSLGLAGEETQYF. This rearrangement joins TRBV5-4 to TRBJ2-5; TRBD2 agrees at 12 bases. The CDR3 is 15 amino acids. With 0 bases clipped from V and 3 bases from J, the junction kept 0 bases outside the gene matches. CDR1 and CDR2 from the germline V gene are SGHNT and YYREEE (reference sequence).

V usage is TRBV10-3 and J usage is TRBJ1-1, with D possibly being TRBD1 (5 bases). Trimming left V 10 bases short and J 10 bases short, with 22 bases between. Germline CDR1 and CDR2: ENHRY and SYGVKD. The CDR3 loop spans 13 amino acids. CDR3: CATQDGAGLAAFF. In DNA form, the CDR3 reads TGTGCCACCCAAGATGGGGCTGGGCTGGCAGCTTTCTTT.

Remarks on this clone: The same CDR3 is also encoded by other DNA sequences in this sample. The chain uses TRBV19 and TRBJ1-1, with TRBD1 matching over 9 bases. This CDR3 comprises 14 residues. V shed 5 bases, J shed 4 bases, and the junction held 5 bases outside the gene matches. Germline CDR1 LNHDA, CDR2 SQIVND (reference sequence). In nucleotides, the CDR3 is TGTGCCAGTAGTGGGGACAGGGATGGCACTGAAGCTTTCTTT. Protein: CASSGDRDGTEAFF.

The chain employs TRBV9 and TRBJ2-3, with D possibly being TRBD1 (5 bases). The germline V and J ends were trimmed by 1 base and 4 bases, with 13 bases remaining between them. Germline values: CDR1 SGDLS, CDR2 YYNGEE. The CDR3 covers 15 residues. In DNA, the CDR3 is TGTGCCAGCAGCGTAACCGGCAGGGTTGCAGATACGCAGTATTTT. As protein: CASSVTGRVADTQYF.

The rearrangement uses TRBV7-6 and TRBJ2-6; D remains unclear. The CDR3 totals 18 residues. Germline CDR1 and CDR2: SGHVS and FNYEAQ. Trimming stripped 3 bases from V and 4 bases from J, with 19 bases between. CDR3 DNA: TGTGCCAGCAGCTTTAACGTGCACAATCCCTCCGGGGCCAACGTCCTGACTTTC. It encodes CASSFNVHNPSGANVLTF.

The chain carries TRBV2 and TRBJ2-1, with 10 bases lining up with TRBD2. This CDR3 is built from 18 residues. The J segment lost 8 bases and the V segment lost 3 bases, leaving 16 bases of the junction unmatched. Germline V lookup: CDR1 SNHLY, CDR2 FYNNEI. CDR3 amino acids: CASSELRSGRSGGDEQFF. CDR3 sequence (DNA): TGTGCCAGCAGTGAGCTCCGTAGCGGGAGGTCGGGTGGTGATGAGCAGTTCTTC.

The chain combines TRBV9 with TRBJ2-3; D call uncertain. This CDR3 comprises 14 residues. With 1 base removed from V and 4 bases from J, the gap between germline ends came to 10 bases. Germline V CDR1 and CDR2: SGDLS, YYNGEE. CDR3 DNA: TGTGCCAGCAGCGTAACCCCCCAGGCAGATACGCAGTATTTT. It encodes CASSVTPQADTQYF.

CDR3 DNA sequence: TGCGCCAGCAGCCAAGAACCGGGACAAGGGTATGGCTACACCTTC. Amino acids: CASSQEPGQGYGYTF. This chain links TRBV4-3 with TRBJ1-2; tentative D call: TRBD1 (6 bases). CDR3 length: 15 residues. V was trimmed by 0 bases and J by 5 bases, leaving 13 bases between them. CDR1 and CDR2 from the germline V gene are LGHNA and YSLEER.

V and J are TRBV7-9 and TRBJ1-4; TRBD1 might be the D (5 bases). V gave up 6 bases and J gave up 0 bases, with 17 bases separating them. The CDR3 is 17 residues long. From germline, CDR1 is SEHNR and CDR2 FQNEAQ (reference sequence). In nucleotides, the CDR3 is TGTGCCAGCAGGCCAACTAAAATACAGGCAACTAATGAAAAACTGTTTTTT. Residues: CASRPTKIQATNEKLFF.

V is TRBV27 and J is TRBJ1-2; the match to TRBD1 covers 7 bases. Germline values: CDR1 MNHEY, CDR2 SMNVEV (reference sequence). The V gene end was trimmed by 3 bases and the J gene end by 8 bases; junction bases not matched to a gene: 18. This CDR3 contains 17 residues. The CDR3 region has the DNA TGTGCCAGCAGTTTGTCAGACGGGGGGGCAGGGGGTAAGGGCTACACCTTC. It codes for CASSLSDGGAGGKGYTF.

The V gene is TRBV7-9, the J gene TRBJ2-5; 7 nucleotides line up with TRBD1. Germline values: CDR1 SEHNR, CDR2 FQNEAQ (reference sequence). The CDR3 spans 13 residues. The V segment lost 4 bases and the J segment 5 bases; nucleotides outside the gene matches: 4. The CDR3 DNA reads as TGTGCCAGCAGCTGGGGACAGAAGGAGACCCAGTACTTC. Its protein product is CASSWGQKETQYF. Based on the CDR3 plus reference TRBV7-9 and TRBJ2-5, the full variable domain is DTGVSQNPRHKITKRGQNVTFRCDPISEHNRLYWYRQTLGQGPEFLTYFQNEAQLEKSRLLSDRFSAERPKGSFSTLEIQRTEQGDSAMYLCASSWGQKETQYFGPGTRLLVL.

This clone occurred many times. This chain joins TRBV5-1 and TRBJ2-1; 8 nucleotides agree with TRBD2. The CDR3 has 15 residues. Germline V gives CDR1 SGHRS, CDR2 YFSETQ. The junction had 6 bases not matched to a gene; V was cut back by 2 bases and J by 5 bases. This CDR3 reads CASSFPAGANNEQFF. CDR3 DNA: TGCGCCAGCAGCTTTCCAGCGGGGGCGAACAATGAGCAGTTCTTC.